Here is one T cell receptor (beta chain) with its context. What it recognizes is unknown. Germline-derived CDR1 and CDR2 are MGHRA and YSYEKL. CDR3 length: 15 amino acids. The ends lost 2 bases at V and 1 base at J; junction bases unmatched: 4. The data were obtained in a study of cytotoxic CD8 clonotypes in ibrutinib-treated CLL. Whole-study results and caveats: Public clonotypes were uncommon and contracted or stayed stable on treatment.

Method: immunoSEQ multiplex PCR; TCRdb's copy keeps in-frame clones and lacks some. Of roughly 30,000 clones listed, around 76% were seen once; the top ten hold 40% to 60%. This chain joins TRBV4-1 and TRBJ1-2; 7 nucleotides match TRBD1. The source material was PBMCs, sampled after 36 months of ibrutinib treatment. The receptor's source is a human donor with chronic lymphocytic leukemia. CDR3 amino acids: CASSQPTGLNYGYTF. In DNA form, the CDR3 reads TGCGCCAGCAGCCAACCGACAGGGCTTAACTATGGCTACACCTTC.